This T cell receptor beta chain was captured by sequencing in a study of blood T cell repertoires in COVID-19. Authors' methods: Estimation of nucleated cell counts relied on the amplification of reference gene primers. Data came from immunoSEQ multiplex PCR; TCRdb stores just in-frame clones and leaves some out. D and trimming come from the DNA, and the V and J calls and clone size come from that table. The sample carries some 200,000 clones, approximately 92% recorded once. This CDR3 region has 16 residues. V lost 5 bases to trimming and J lost 0 bases; unmatched junction nucleotides: 7. CDR1 and CDR2 from the germline V gene are SGHTA and FQGNSA.

Sequencing was performed on peripheral blood. This clonotype originated in a man aged 45-60 years with acute or convalescent COVID-19. The J gene is TRBJ2-3, the V gene TRBV7-2; 8 positions agree with TRBD2. The CDR3 here is CASSGRLAPSTDTQYF. CDR3 nucleotide sequence: TGTGCCAGCAGCGGCCGACTAGCGCCTAGCACAGATACGCAGTATTTT.